The entry that follows covers one TCR beta chain sequence. These data originate in a study of blood T cell repertoires in COVID-19. CDR3 length: 15 residues. V was trimmed by 7 bases and J by 1 base, leaving 16 bases between them. Germline-derived CDR1 and CDR2 are SGHAT and FQNNGV. Clones were sequenced by immunoSEQ multiplex PCR, and TCRdb holds only the in-frame ones, with some missing. The profile shows about 75,000 clones, over 80% of them singletons. The chain links TRBV11-2 to TRBJ1-1, with D perhaps matching TRBD1 (6 bases). This receptor was taken from a woman between 45 and 65 years old with acute or convalescent COVID-19. Sequenced sample: peripheral blood. The CDR3 loop is CASTGIRGPNTEAFF. The CDR3 DNA is TGTGCCAGCACGGGGATCAGGGGTCCGAACACTGAAGCTTTCTTT.